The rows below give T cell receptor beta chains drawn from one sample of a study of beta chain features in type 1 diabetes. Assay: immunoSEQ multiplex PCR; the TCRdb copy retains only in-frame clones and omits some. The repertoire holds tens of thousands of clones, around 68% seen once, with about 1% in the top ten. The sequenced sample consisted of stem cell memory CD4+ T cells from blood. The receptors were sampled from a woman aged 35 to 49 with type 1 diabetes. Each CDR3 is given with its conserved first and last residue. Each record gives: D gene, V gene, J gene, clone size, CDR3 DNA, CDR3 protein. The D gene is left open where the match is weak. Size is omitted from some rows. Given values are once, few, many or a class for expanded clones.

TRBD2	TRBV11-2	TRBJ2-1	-	TGTGCCAGCAGCTTAGCCTTTACCGGGACTAGCGGGAATGGGGATGAGCAGTTCTTC	CASSLAFTGTSGNGDEQFF
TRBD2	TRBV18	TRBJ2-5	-	TGTGCCAGCTCATTTGTGGGAGGGGAAGAGACCCAGTACTTC	CASSFVGGEETQYF
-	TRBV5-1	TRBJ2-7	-	TGCGCCAGCAGCTCCTCCGGGACACCCTACGAGCAGTACTTC	CASSSSGTPYEQYF
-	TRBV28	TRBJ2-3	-	TGTGCCAGCTCGCCGCCCCGGGGGAGCACAGATACGCAGTATTTT	CASSPPRGSTDTQYF
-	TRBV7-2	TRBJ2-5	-	TGTGCCAGCAGCCTCGGGAGTGGGGGAGAGACCCAGTACTTC	CASSLGSGGETQYF
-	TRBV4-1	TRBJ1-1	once	TGCGCCAGCAGCCAAGTAGGACAGAAGAACACTGAAGCTTTCTTT	CASSQVGQKNTEAFF
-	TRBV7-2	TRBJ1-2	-	TGTGCCAGCAGCTTGAACACAAACTATGGCTACACCTTC	CASSLNTNYGYTF
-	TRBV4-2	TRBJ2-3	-	TGTGCCAGCAGCCAAGACGGGAGCACAGATACGCAGTATTTT	CASSQDGSTDTQYF
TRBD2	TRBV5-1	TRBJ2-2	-	TGCGCCAGCAGCTTTAACGTAGCGGGAGACACCGGGGAGCTGTTTTTT	CASSFNVAGDTGELFF
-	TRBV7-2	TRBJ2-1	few	TGTGCCAGCAGCCTCCTAGGCACCTACAATGAGCAGTTCTTC	CASSLLGTYNEQFF
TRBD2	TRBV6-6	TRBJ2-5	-	TGTGCCAGCAGTTTTATGGGAGGGGAGACCCAGTACTTC	CASSFMGGETQYF